These T cell receptor beta chains were read from a single sample in a study of blood T cell repertoires in COVID-19. Assay: immunoSEQ multiplex PCR; the TCRdb copy retains only in-frame clones and omits some. The sample yields over 25,000 clones, roughly 92% seen once. Source material: peripheral blood. Receptor source: a man aged 55 to 69 with acute or convalescent COVID-19. CDR3s include the opening cysteine and the closing phenylalanine or tryptophan. The D gene is left open where the match is weak. The size of a clone is reported for some rows only, either as once, few or many, or as a class for expanded clones.

clone size: NA; J gene: TRBJ2-2; D gene: NA; V gene: TRBV5-1; CDR3 DNA: TGCGCCAGCAGCCCGAGCCCCGCGCACACCGGGGAGCTGTTTTTT; CDR3 protein: CASSPSPAHTGELFF
clone size: NA; J gene: TRBJ2-1; D gene: NA; V gene: TRBV11-3; CDR3 DNA: TGTGCCAGCAGCCCCGGACTGAATGAGCAGTTCTTC; CDR3 protein: CASSPGLNEQFF
clone size: NA; J gene: TRBJ1-1; D gene: NA; V gene: TRBV15; CDR3 DNA: TGTGCCACCAGCAGAGACAGACAGAACACTGAAGCTTTCTTT; CDR3 protein: CATSRDRQNTEAFF
clone size: NA; J gene: TRBJ2-7; D gene: TRBD2; V gene: TRBV13; CDR3 DNA: TGTGCCAGCAGCCACCGCGGGGGTCGCGGTTACGAGCAGTACTTC; CDR3 protein: CASSHRGGRGYEQYF
clone size: NA; J gene: TRBJ2-1; D gene: TRBD2; V gene: TRBV29-1; CDR3 DNA: TGCAGCGGGCAACGGCGGGAGAATGAGCAGTTCTTC; CDR3 protein: CSGQRRENEQFF
clone size: once; J gene: TRBJ2-7; D gene: NA; V gene: TRBV25-1; CDR3 DNA: TGTGCCAGTCGCAGGGACTCCTACGAGCAGTACTTC; CDR3 protein: CASRRDSYEQYF
clone size: once; J gene: TRBJ2-1; D gene: NA; V gene: TRBV4-1; CDR3 DNA: TGCGCCAGCAGTCATTTTTCTAGTGCTGAGCAGTTCTTC; CDR3 protein: CASSHFSSAEQFF
clone size: NA; J gene: TRBJ1-1; D gene: NA; V gene: TRBV30; CDR3 DNA: TGTGCCTGGAGGGACTATCGGGTTAACACTGAAGCTTTCTTT; CDR3 protein: CAWRDYRVNTEAFF
clone size: NA; J gene: TRBJ1-4; D gene: TRBD1; V gene: TRBV6-6; CDR3 DNA: TGTGCCAGCAGGTATACGGGACAGGGAAATGAAAAACTGTTTTTT; CDR3 protein: CASRYTGQGNEKLFF
clone size: NA; J gene: TRBJ2-1; D gene: TRBD2; V gene: TRBV7-7; CDR3 DNA: TGTGCCAGCAGCCCCTCTCGGACTAGCGGGAATGAGCAGTTCTTC; CDR3 protein: CASSPSRTSGNEQFF
clone size: NA; J gene: TRBJ1-1; D gene: NA; V gene: TRBV3-1/TRBV3-2; CDR3 DNA: TGTGCCAGCAGCCAAGTTTTGGACACAGAAGCTTTCTTT; CDR3 protein: CASSQVLDTEAFF
clone size: NA; J gene: TRBJ2-1; D gene: NA; V gene: TRBV12-5; CDR3 DNA: TGTGCTAGTGGGCACGGCCGACCCAGGGTCGAGCAGTTCTTC; CDR3 protein: CASGHGRPRVEQFF
clone size: NA; J gene: TRBJ1-6; D gene: NA; V gene: TRBV28; CDR3 DNA: TGTGCCAGCAGTTTGGAGTTCTCCTATAATTCACCCCTCCACTTT; CDR3 protein: CASSLEFSYNSPLHF
clone size: NA; J gene: TRBJ2-3; D gene: NA; V gene: TRBV3-1/TRBV3-2; CDR3 DNA: TGTGCCAGCAGCCAAGAGGGAGCAAGCACAGATACGCAGTATTTT; CDR3 protein: CASSQEGASTDTQYF
clone size: NA; J gene: TRBJ1-4; D gene: NA; V gene: TRBV30; CDR3 DNA: TGTGCCTGTTCACGCGGGGGCACTAATGAAAAACTGTTTTTT; CDR3 protein: CACSRGGTNEKLFF
clone size: NA; J gene: TRBJ1-2; D gene: TRBD1; V gene: TRBV25-1; CDR3 DNA: TGTGCCAGCAGTGAGGACACAGGGGCCAGCTATGGCTACACCTTC; CDR3 protein: CASSEDTGASYGYTF
clone size: few; J gene: TRBJ2-7; D gene: TRBD2; V gene: TRBV3-1/TRBV3-2; CDR3 DNA: TGTGCCAGCAGCCCCGGGACTAGGGCCTACGAGCAGTACTTC; CDR3 protein: CASSPGTRAYEQYF
clone size: NA; J gene: TRBJ1-2; D gene: NA; V gene: TRBV5-4; CDR3 DNA: TGTGCCAGCAGCTTGAAACAGGGTAACTATGGCTACACCTTC; CDR3 protein: CASSLKQGNYGYTF
clone size: NA; J gene: TRBJ2-2; D gene: TRBD1; V gene: TRBV4-2; CDR3 DNA: TGTGCCAGCAGCCGACAGGGGTACACCGGGGAGCTGTTTTTT; CDR3 protein: CASSRQGYTGELFF
clone size: NA; J gene: TRBJ1-1; D gene: NA; V gene: TRBV28; CDR3 DNA: TGTGCCAGCAGGACCGGGGTAGCGAACACTGAAGCTTTCTTT; CDR3 protein: CASRTGVANTEAFF
clone size: NA; J gene: TRBJ2-7; D gene: TRBD2; V gene: TRBV9; CDR3 DNA: TGTGCCAGCAGCGTCCTAGCGGGTTCCTCCTACGAGCAGTACTTC; CDR3 protein: CASSVLAGSSYEQYF
clone size: NA; J gene: TRBJ1-1; D gene: NA; V gene: TRBV12-3/TRBV12-4; CDR3 DNA: TGTGCCACAAACAGACAAATGAACACTGAAGCTTTCTTT; CDR3 protein: CATNRQMNTEAFF
clone size: NA; J gene: TRBJ1-1; D gene: TRBD1; V gene: TRBV28; CDR3 DNA: TGTGCCAGCCAGCCCAAGGGACAGGGCACTGAAGCTTTCTTT; CDR3 protein: CASQPKGQGTEAFF
clone size: NA; J gene: TRBJ1-4; D gene: TRBD1; V gene: TRBV7-9; CDR3 DNA: TGTGCCAGCAGCTCGAACAGGGGTACTAATGAAAAACTGTTTTTT; CDR3 protein: CASSSNRGTNEKLFF
clone size: NA; J gene: TRBJ1-1; D gene: NA; V gene: TRBV29-1; CDR3 DNA: TGCAGCGTTGAAGGTTCGGGGTGGACTGAAGCTTTCTTT; CDR3 protein: CSVEGSGWTEAFF
clone size: NA; J gene: TRBJ2-2; D gene: TRBD2; V gene: TRBV19; CDR3 DNA: TGTGCCAGCAGCGGGAGTGGCACCGGGGAGCTGTTTTTT; CDR3 protein: CASSGSGTGELFF
clone size: NA; J gene: TRBJ1-2; D gene: NA; V gene: TRBV5-6; CDR3 DNA: TGTGCCAGCAGCTTCGGGGGTCTAGGGGATGGCTACACCTTC; CDR3 protein: CASSFGGLGDGYTF
clone size: NA; J gene: TRBJ1-1; D gene: NA; V gene: TRBV28; CDR3 DNA: TGTGCCAGCTGGACAGTCGGGGCATGGAACACTGAAGCTTTCTTT; CDR3 protein: CASWTVGAWNTEAFF
clone size: NA; J gene: TRBJ2-3; D gene: NA; V gene: TRBV7-2; CDR3 DNA: TGTGCCAGCATCCGCGTTAACACAGATACGCAGTATTTT; CDR3 protein: CASIRVNTDTQYF
clone size: NA; J gene: TRBJ2-7; D gene: TRBD2; V gene: TRBV27; CDR3 DNA: TGTGCCAGCAGTTTATCGCGGGGGAACTTCCAGTACTTC; CDR3 protein: CASSLSRGNFQYF
clone size: few; J gene: TRBJ2-1; D gene: NA; V gene: TRBV7-8; CDR3 DNA: TGTGCCAGCAGCTCACGTGGGGGGTCCTACAATGAGCAGTTCTTC; CDR3 protein: CASSSRGGSYNEQFF
clone size: NA; J gene: TRBJ2-1; D gene: NA; V gene: TRBV6-1; CDR3 DNA: TGTGCCAGCAGAAACATAGCGGATTTCTACAATGAGCAGTTCTTC; CDR3 protein: CASRNIADFYNEQFF
clone size: NA; J gene: TRBJ1-2; D gene: TRBD1; V gene: TRBV5-1; CDR3 DNA: TGCGCCAGCAGTAAGAATTCGGGACAGGGGGCGATGGGGAACTATGGCTACACCTTC; CDR3 protein: CASSKNSGQGAMGNYGYTF
clone size: once; J gene: TRBJ2-2; D gene: NA; V gene: TRBV5-5; CDR3 DNA: TGTGCCAGCAGCTTGACAGGGCGACTGTTTTTT; CDR3 protein: CASSLTGRLFF
clone size: NA; J gene: TRBJ1-4; D gene: NA; V gene: TRBV30; CDR3 DNA: TGTGCCTGGAGGGCGGGGCTGTCAACTAATGAAAAACTGTTTTTT; CDR3 protein: CAWRAGLSTNEKLFF
clone size: NA; J gene: TRBJ2-3; D gene: NA; V gene: TRBV24-1; CDR3 DNA: TGTGCCACCAGTGGCCGGGACAACACAGATACGCAGTATTTT; CDR3 protein: CATSGRDNTDTQYF
clone size: NA; J gene: TRBJ2-7; D gene: TRBD1; V gene: TRBV4-2; CDR3 DNA: TGTGCCAGCAGCCAAGAGACGACAGGGCTCCCCTACGAGCAGTACTTC; CDR3 protein: CASSQETTGLPYEQYF
clone size: NA; J gene: TRBJ1-2; D gene: TRBD1; V gene: TRBV7-2; CDR3 DNA: TGTGCCAGCAGCTTACGACAGGGCGACGGCTACACCTTC; CDR3 protein: CASSLRQGDGYTF
clone size: NA; J gene: TRBJ2-1; D gene: NA; V gene: TRBV10-3; CDR3 DNA: TGTGCCATCAGTGAGTCTTCCCCGGGACACTCCTACAATGAGCAGTTCTTC; CDR3 protein: CAISESSPGHSYNEQFF
clone size: NA; J gene: TRBJ2-2; D gene: NA; V gene: TRBV24-1; CDR3 DNA: TGTGCCACCAGTGATACACCTTTGCGGGACTCCGTCGGCTGGGAGCTGTTTTTT; CDR3 protein: CATSDTPLRDSVGWELFF
clone size: NA; J gene: TRBJ2-3; D gene: TRBD2; V gene: TRBV27; CDR3 DNA: TGTGCCAGCAGGTTGGGGACTAGCGGAGGGACAGATACGCAGTATTTT; CDR3 protein: CASRLGTSGGTDTQYF
clone size: NA; J gene: TRBJ2-1; D gene: TRBD2; V gene: TRBV9; CDR3 DNA: TGTGCCAGCAGCGTAGCCGTGGGTAGCGGGTACAATGAGCAGTTCTTC; CDR3 protein: CASSVAVGSGYNEQFF
clone size: NA; J gene: TRBJ1-5; D gene: NA; V gene: TRBV5-8; CDR3 DNA: TGTGCCAGCAGCCGACGAGCCCAGGGATCCAATCAGCCCCAGCATTTT; CDR3 protein: CASSRRAQGSNQPQHF
clone size: NA; J gene: TRBJ1-1; D gene: TRBD1; V gene: TRBV11-3; CDR3 DNA: TGTGCCAGCAGCCCAACCCTGACAGGGGGGAACACTGAAGCTTTCTTT; CDR3 protein: CASSPTLTGGNTEAFF
clone size: NA; J gene: TRBJ1-5; D gene: TRBD1; V gene: TRBV19; CDR3 DNA: TGTGCCAGTAGTACAACAGGGGCCCATCAGCCCCAGCATTTT; CDR3 protein: CASSTTGAHQPQHF
clone size: NA; J gene: TRBJ2-7; D gene: NA; V gene: TRBV6-2/TRBV6-3; CDR3 DNA: TGTGCCAGCAGTTTTGGGCCCGGTGGGCCCTACGAGCAGTACTTC; CDR3 protein: CASSFGPGGPYEQYF
clone size: NA; J gene: TRBJ2-2; D gene: NA; V gene: TRBV5-1; CDR3 DNA: TGCGCCAGCAGCGCCACCACTAGCCTTATCACCGGGGAGCTGTTTTTT; CDR3 protein: CASSATTSLITGELFF
clone size: NA; J gene: TRBJ1-3; D gene: NA; V gene: TRBV6-5; CDR3 DNA: TGTGCCAGCAGTTACTCTGGGGCTAGAAACACCATATATTTT; CDR3 protein: CASSYSGARNTIYF
clone size: NA; J gene: TRBJ2-7; D gene: NA; V gene: TRBV5-4; CDR3 DNA: TGTGCCAGCAGCTGGGGGGACGAGCAGTACTTC; CDR3 protein: CASSWGDEQYF
clone size: NA; J gene: TRBJ2-7; D gene: TRBD1; V gene: TRBV10-3; CDR3 DNA: TGTGCCATCAGGGCGGGACAGGGCTCCTACGAGCAGTACTTC; CDR3 protein: CAIRAGQGSYEQYF
clone size: NA; J gene: TRBJ2-7; D gene: NA; V gene: TRBV20-1; CDR3 DNA: TGCAGTGCCCCCGATAGAACCGAGCAGTACTTC; CDR3 protein: CSAPDRTEQYF